The entry below describes one TCR beta chain. The antigen remains undetermined. In the same sample, other DNA sequences code for this CDR3. Deletions cut 3 bases from V and 0 bases from J, with 8 bases between. Germline CDR1 reads GTSNPN; CDR2 reads SVGIG (reference sequence). The CDR3 runs to 13 residues. The study reverse transcribed the entire isolated RNA, so it sequenced expressed TCRB transcripts. This table comes from immunoSEQ multiplex PCR, and its TCRdb copy is limited to in-frame clones, with some not included. Among hundreds of thousands of clones listed, 10% to 15% were seen once. This specimen comes from a study of beta chain features in type 1 diabetes. Study-level points and caveats: When VDJ junctions were examined, type 1 diabetes patients showed fewer insertions and more deletions.

A heparinised blood draw that averaged about 100 mL was obtained once from each donor. It was via CD45RO/CCR7/CD25/CD127/CD95/CD27 that CD4+ naive, central memory, regulatory and stem cell-like memory cells were sorted. The J gene is TRBJ1-1, the V gene TRBV30; a weak D match, TRBD1 (5 bases). The receptor comes from a young man in good health. Specimen: naive CD4+ T cells from blood. The CDR3 loop reads CAWRSGLNTEAFF. DNA of the CDR3: TGTGCCTGGAGATCAGGGCTGAACACTGAAGCTTTCTTT. Together with reference TRBV30 and TRBJ1-1, the CDR3 gives the full variable domain: SQTIHQWPATLVQPVGSPLSLECTVEGTSNPNLYWYRQAAGRGLQLLFYSVGIGQISSEVPQNLSASRPQDRQFILSSKKLLLSDSGFYLCAWRSGLNTEAFFGQGTRLTVV.